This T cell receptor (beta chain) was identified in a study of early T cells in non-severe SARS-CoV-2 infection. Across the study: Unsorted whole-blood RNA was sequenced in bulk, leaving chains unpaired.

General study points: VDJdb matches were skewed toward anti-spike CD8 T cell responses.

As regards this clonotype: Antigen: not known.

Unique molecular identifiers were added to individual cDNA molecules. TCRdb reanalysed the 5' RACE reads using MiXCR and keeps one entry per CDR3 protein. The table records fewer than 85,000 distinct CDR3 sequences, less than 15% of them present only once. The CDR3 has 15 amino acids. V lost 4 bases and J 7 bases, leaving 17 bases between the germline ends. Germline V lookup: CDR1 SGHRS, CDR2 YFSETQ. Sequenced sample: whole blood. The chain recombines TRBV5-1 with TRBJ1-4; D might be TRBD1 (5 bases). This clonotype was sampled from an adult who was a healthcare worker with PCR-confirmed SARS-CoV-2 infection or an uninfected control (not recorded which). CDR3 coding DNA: TGCGCCAGCAGCCTGAGAGGGGAGTTGGGTGAAAAACTGTTTTTT. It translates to CASSLRGELGEKLFF.